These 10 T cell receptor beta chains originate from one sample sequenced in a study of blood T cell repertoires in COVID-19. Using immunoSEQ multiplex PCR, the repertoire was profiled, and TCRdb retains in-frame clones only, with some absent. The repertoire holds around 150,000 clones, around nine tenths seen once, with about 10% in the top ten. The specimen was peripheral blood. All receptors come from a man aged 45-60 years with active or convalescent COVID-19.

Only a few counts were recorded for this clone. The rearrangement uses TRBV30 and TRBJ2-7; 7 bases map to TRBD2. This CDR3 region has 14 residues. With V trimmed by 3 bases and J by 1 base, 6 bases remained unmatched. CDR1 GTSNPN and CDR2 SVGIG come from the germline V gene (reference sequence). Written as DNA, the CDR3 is TGTGCCTGGAGACCTAGCGGTCCTTCCTACGAGCAGTACTTC. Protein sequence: CAWRPSGPSYEQYF.

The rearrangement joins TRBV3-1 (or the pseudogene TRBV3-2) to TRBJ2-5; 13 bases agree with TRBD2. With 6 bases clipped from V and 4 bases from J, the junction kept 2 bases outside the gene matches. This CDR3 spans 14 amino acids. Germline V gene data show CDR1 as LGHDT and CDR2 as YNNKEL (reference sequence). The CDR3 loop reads CASSRLAGGETQYF. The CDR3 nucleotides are TGTGCCAGCAGTCGACTAGCGGGAGGAGAGACCCAGTACTTC.

CDR3 protein: CATSDLSTSGHNEQFF. The DNA of the CDR3 is TGTGCCACCAGTGATTTGTCGACTAGCGGCCACAATGAGCAGTTCTTC. The chain joins TRBV24-1 to TRBJ2-1, with 9 bases matching TRBD2. Trimming took 0 bases from V and 5 from J; bases not matched to a gene: 4. The CDR3 has 16 amino acids. The germline V gene encodes CDR1 KGHDR and CDR2 SFDVKD.

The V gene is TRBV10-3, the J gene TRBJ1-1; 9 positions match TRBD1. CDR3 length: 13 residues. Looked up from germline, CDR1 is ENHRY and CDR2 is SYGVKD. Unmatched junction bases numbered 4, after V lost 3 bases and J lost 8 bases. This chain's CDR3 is CAISDLQGAEAFF. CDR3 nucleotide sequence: TGTGCCATCAGTGACCTACAGGGGGCAGAAGCTTTCTTT.

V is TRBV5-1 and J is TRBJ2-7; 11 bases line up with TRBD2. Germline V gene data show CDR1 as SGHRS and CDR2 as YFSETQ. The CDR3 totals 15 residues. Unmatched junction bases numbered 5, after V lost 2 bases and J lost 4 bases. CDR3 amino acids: CASSFEGLAGYEQYF. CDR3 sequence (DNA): TGCGCCAGCAGCTTCGAAGGACTAGCGGGTTACGAGCAGTACTTC.

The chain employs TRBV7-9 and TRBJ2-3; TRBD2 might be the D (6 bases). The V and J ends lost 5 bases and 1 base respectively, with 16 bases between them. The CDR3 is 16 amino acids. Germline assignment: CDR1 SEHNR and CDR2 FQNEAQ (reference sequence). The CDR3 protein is CASSPPRASGTDTQYF. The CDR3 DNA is TGTGCCAGCAGCCCACCGAGGGCTAGCGGCACAGATACGCAGTATTTT.

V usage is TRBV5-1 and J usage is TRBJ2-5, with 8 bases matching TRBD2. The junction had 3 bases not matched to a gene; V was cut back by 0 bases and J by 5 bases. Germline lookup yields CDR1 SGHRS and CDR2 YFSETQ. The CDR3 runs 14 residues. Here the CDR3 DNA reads TGCGCCAGCAGCTTGGAGAGCGGGAGCGAGACCCAGTACTTC. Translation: CASSLESGSETQYF.

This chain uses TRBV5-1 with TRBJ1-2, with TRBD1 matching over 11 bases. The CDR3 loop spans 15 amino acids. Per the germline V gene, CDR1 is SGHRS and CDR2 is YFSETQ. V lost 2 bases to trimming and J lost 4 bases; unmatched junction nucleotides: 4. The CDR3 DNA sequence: TGCGCCAGCAGCTTCGGACAGGGGGCGAGCTATGGCTACACCTTC. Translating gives CASSFGQGASYGYTF. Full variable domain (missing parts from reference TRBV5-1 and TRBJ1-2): KAGVTQTPRYLIKTRGQQVTLSCSPISGHRSVSWYQQTPGQGLQFLFEYFSETQRNKGNFPGRFSGRQFSNSRSEMNVSTLELGDSALYLCASSFGQGASYGYTFGSGTRLTVV.

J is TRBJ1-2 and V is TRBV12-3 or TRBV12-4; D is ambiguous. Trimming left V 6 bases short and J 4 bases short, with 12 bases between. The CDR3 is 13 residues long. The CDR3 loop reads CASSRTTSYGYTF. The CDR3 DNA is TGTGCCAGCAGCCGTACTACGAGCTATGGCTACACCTTC.

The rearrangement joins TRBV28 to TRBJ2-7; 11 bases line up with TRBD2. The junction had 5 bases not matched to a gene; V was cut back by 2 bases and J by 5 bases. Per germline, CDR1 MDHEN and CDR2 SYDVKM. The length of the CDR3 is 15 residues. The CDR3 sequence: CASSLPSGRLNEQYF. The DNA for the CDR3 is TGTGCCAGCAGTTTACCTAGCGGGAGGCTGAACGAGCAGTACTTC.